Listed here is a single T cell receptor (beta chain). These data belong to a study of OX40 agonist ivuxolimab in advanced cancers. About the research overall: Patients received ivuxolimab, an intravenous treatment, every 2 weeks at 0.01 to 10 mg/kg.

Produced via immunoSEQ multiplex PCR; TCRdb's table is partial and in-frame only. The sample contains more than 60,000 clones, roughly nine tenths of which appear only once. The germline V gene encodes CDR1 LGHNA and CDR2 YSLEER. This CDR3 spans 17 amino acids. V shed 1 base and J shed 0 bases, with 14 bases lying between them. The V gene is TRBV4-3, the J gene TRBJ2-3; either TRBD1 or TRBD2 may fit D (6 bases each). Specimen: CD4+ or CD8+ T cells sorted from blood, collected in a trial of the OX40 agonist ivuxolimab. The source is an adult with an advanced solid tumor such as melanoma, head and neck, liver or kidney cancer. CDR3 loop: CASSQVASGASTDTQYF. CDR3 coding DNA: TGCGCCAGCAGCCAAGTGGCTTCGGGGGCCAGCACAGATACGCAGTATTTT.